A single sample gave rise to the 19 T cell receptor beta chains below, sequenced in a study of T-cell memory formation after mild COVID-19. TCRdb passed the 5' RACE reads through MiXCR, listing each CDR3 protein once. The table records 400,000 to 500,000 distinct CDR3 sequences, 20% of them present only once. The sequenced material came from PBMCs or a T cell subset sorted from them (not recorded which). Receptors originate from an adult woman who had mild COVID-19 (a few samples of this study predate the infection). Cell type and time point are not known.

The CDR3 DNA follows: TGCGCCAGCAGCTTAAACGACAGGGGCGAGCAGTACTTC. This codes for CASSLNDRGEQYF. V is TRBV5-1 and J is TRBJ2-7, with 8 bases aligning to TRBD1. This CDR3 region has 13 residues. The germline gives CDR1 SGHRS, CDR2 YFSETQ. With V trimmed by 2 bases and J by 6 bases, 4 bases remained unmatched.

This clonotype was observed at least ten times. DNA of the CDR3: TGTGCCAGCAGCCAAGAGGCGACTAGCGGTAGATACGAGCAGTACTTC. Protein sequence: CASSQEATSGRYEQYF. V gene TRBV3-1 combines with J gene TRBJ2-7; 9 nucleotides match TRBD2. Germline CDR1 reads LGHDT; CDR2 reads YNNKEL (reference sequence). CDR3 length: 16 amino acids. J lost 4 bases, V lost 0 bases, and 7 bases had no gene match.

The chain couples TRBV5-1 to TRBJ1-4; weak D call: TRBD1 (6 bases). Germline V gene data show CDR1 as SGHRS and CDR2 as YFSETQ. Trimming stripped 3 bases from V and 1 base from J, with 10 bases between. The CDR3 spans 15 residues. CDR3: CASSSTGRTNEKLFF. Written as DNA, the CDR3 is TGCGCCAGCAGCTCCACAGGGCGAACTAATGAAAAACTGTTTTTT. Filled out from reference TRBV5-1 and TRBJ1-4, the complete variable domain reads KAGVTQTPRYLIKTRGQQVTLSCSPISGHRSVSWYQQTPGQGLQFLFEYFSETQRNKGNFPGRFSGRQFSNSRSEMNVSTLELGDSALYLCASSSTGRTNEKLFFGSGTQLSVL.

This clonotype appeared a few times. The chain is built from TRBV7-3 and TRBJ2-3; TRBD2 aligns across 8 bases. CDR1 and CDR2 from the germline V gene are SGHTA and FQGTGA. This CDR3 comprises 16 residues. V shed 1 base, J shed 4 bases, and the junction held 7 bases outside the gene matches. Here the CDR3 DNA reads TGTGCCAGCAGCTTAAACCCAGCGGGAGCGGCAGATACGCAGTATTTT. It encodes CASSLNPAGAADTQYF.

This sequence joins TRBV27 and TRBJ2-2; possible D gene TRBD2, 6 bases. The CDR3 contains 17 residues. CDR1 is MNHEY, CDR2 SMNVEV, per germline (reference sequence). The ends were cut back, 4 bases at V and 6 bases at J, with 21 bases in the middle. CDR3 sequence reads: CASSWGLGFISSGELFF. Written as DNA, the CDR3 is TGTGCCAGCAGTTGGGGACTGGGGTTTATTAGCTCCGGGGAGCTGTTTTTT.

The chain's CDR3 is CASSIVSRPSGEQFF. CDR3 sequence (DNA): TGTGCCAGTAGTATAGTAAGCCGTCCCTCGGGGGAGCAGTTCTTC. The chain couples TRBV19 to TRBJ2-1, with D perhaps matching TRBD2 (5 bases). CDR1 is LNHDA and CDR2 is SQIVND in the germline V gene (reference sequence). The CDR3 is 15 amino acids. Trimming stripped 1 base from V and 10 bases from J, with 17 bases between.

The chain carries TRBV12-3 or TRBV12-4 and TRBJ2-3, with 8 positions matching TRBD2. Germline trimming cut 3 bases from V and 4 bases from J; bases unmatched to any gene: 6. The CDR3 totals 15 residues. CDR3 nucleotides: TGTGCCAGCAGTTTGGCGGGGGGCACCGCAGATACGCAGTATTTT. Encoded protein: CASSLAGGTADTQYF.

This clonotype has only a few counts. V is TRBV20-1 and J is TRBJ1-4; TRBD1 aligns across 8 bases. The CDR3 spans 13 residues. Germline trimming cut 5 bases from V and 5 bases from J; bases unmatched to any gene: 4. CDR1 DFQATT and CDR2 SNEGSKA come from the germline V gene (reference sequence). The chain's CDR3 is CSAQTGVNEKLFF. The CDR3 bases are TGCAGTGCTCAGACAGGGGTGAATGAAAAACTGTTTTTT.

The V call is TRBV7-2, the J call TRBJ2-3, with 15 bases that match TRBD2. CDR3 size: 19 residues. Losses at the gene ends were 4 bases for V and 3 bases for J; bases not matched to a gene: 11. The V gene's germline CDR1 is SGHTA and CDR2 FQGNSA. This CDR3 is CASSSSGLAGGRMTDTQYF. For the CDR3, the DNA is TGTGCCAGCAGCTCTTCCGGACTAGCGGGGGGGCGTATGACAGATACGCAGTATTTT.

The table lists this clonotype with many counts. The rearrangement joins TRBV11-2 to TRBJ1-2, with a tentative D call TRBD1 (5 bases). This CDR3 has 13 residues. V lost 5 bases and J lost 2, with 9 bases in between. Germline assignment: CDR1 SGHAT and CDR2 FQNNGV. The CDR3: CASSPAGNYGYTF. The CDR3, as DNA: TGTGCCAGCAGCCCCGCAGGGAACTATGGCTACACCTTC.

The table lists this clonotype with a few counts. J is TRBJ2-7 and V is TRBV7-2, with D perhaps matching TRBD2 (6 bases). Deletions cut 1 base from V and 2 bases from J, with 12 bases between. Germline loops: CDR1 SGHTA, CDR2 FQGNSA. This CDR3 contains 15 residues. The CDR3 DNA sequence: TGTGCCAGCAGCTTAGGTGGGACTTCGACCTACGAGCAGTACTTC. It yields the protein CASSLGGTSTYEQYF.

V is TRBV6-6 and J is TRBJ2-5; the match to TRBD1 covers 8 bases. The CDR3 runs 14 residues. In germline, CDR1 is MNHNY, CDR2 SVGAGI (reference sequence). The V and J ends lost 6 bases and 3 bases, in that order; junction bases with no gene match: 6. The CDR3 region is CASSSTGVEETQYF. DNA of the CDR3: TGTGCCAGCAGCTCGACAGGGGTTGAAGAGACCCAGTACTTC.

This clonotype was seen a handful of times. This chain links TRBV7-9 with TRBJ1-2, with 8 bases aligning to TRBD1. The junction had 3 bases not matched to a gene; V was cut back by 5 bases and J by 1 base. Germline V lookup: CDR1 SEHNR, CDR2 FQNEAQ (reference sequence). The CDR3 is made up of 14 amino acids. CDR3 loop: CASSTGQDNYGYTF. The CDR3 DNA reads TGTGCCAGCAGCACGGGACAGGATAACTATGGCTACACCTTC.

A few counts support this clonotype. The chain is built from TRBV12-3 or TRBV12-4 and TRBJ1-3; 8 nucleotides line up with TRBD1. The CDR3 runs 17 residues. V dropped 5 bases and J dropped 2; count of bases not matched to a gene: 11. This chain's CDR3 is CASSPRTGKSAGNTIYF. DNA of the CDR3: TGTGCCAGCAGTCCACGGACAGGGAAAAGCGCTGGAAACACCATATATTTT.

The chain carries TRBV19 and TRBJ1-4; 7 bases align to TRBD1. There are 14 residues in the CDR3. Germline CDR1 is LNHDA and CDR2 is SQIVND (reference sequence). V was pared by 7 bases and J by 3 bases, with 5 bases of the junction left unmatched. CDR3 sequence (DNA): TGTGCCAGTAACAACAGGGGACCTAATGAAAAACTGTTTTTT. Residues: CASNNRGPNEKLFF.

The rearrangement links TRBV6-5 to TRBJ2-7; 11 nucleotides agree with TRBD1. The germline V gene has CDR1 MNHEY and CDR2 SVGAGI. The ends lost 5 bases at V and 9 bases at J; junction bases unmatched: 6. CDR3 length: 13 amino acids. The CDR3 is CASSQGQGAGQYF. CDR3 nucleotide sequence: TGTGCCAGCAGTCAAGGACAGGGGGCCGGGCAGTACTTC.

This chain joins TRBV5-1 and TRBJ2-5; TRBD1 matches 7 bases. V shed 4 bases and J 5 bases; nucleotides not matched to a gene: 14. CDR1 is SGHRS and CDR2 is YFSETQ in the germline V gene. CDR3 length equals 16 residues. CDR3 nucleotides: TGCGCCAGCAGCCCCGGACAGGACTGGGGCGGCGAGACCCAGTACTTC. This encodes CASSPGQDWGGETQYF.

This clonotype was found a few times. This chain connects TRBV12-3 or TRBV12-4 to TRBJ2-7; TRBD1 is a possible D gene (7 bases). The V end was cut by 2 bases, the J end by 12 bases, with 17 bases between. This CDR3 comprises 13 residues. CDR3 sequence reads: CASSLKEGAGLYF. The CDR3 coding sequence is TGTGCCAGCAGTTTAAAGGAGGGGGCCGGCCTGTACTTC.

This clonotype was found a few times. The rearrangement uses TRBV11-2 and TRBJ2-3; D gene ambiguous. V gave up 1 base and J gave up 3 bases, with 14 bases separating them. CDR1 is SGHAT, CDR2 FQNNGV, per germline. The CDR3 consists of 16 residues. The DNA of the CDR3 is TGTGCCAGCAGCTTAGGAGGTGGGGTAGCAACAGATACGCAGTATTTT. This encodes CASSLGGGVATDTQYF.